Given below is one T cell receptor (beta chain) in context. What it recognizes is unknown. This sample was included in a study of T cell repertoires and Cas9 in healthy adults. Study in general: Multi-effector potency, cytotoxicity and lineage were assessed in SpCas9-reactive CD4 and CD8 T cells.

Trimming stripped 2 bases from V and 1 base from J, with 11 bases between. The CDR3 is 15 amino acids. From germline, CDR1 is MGHRA and CDR2 YSYEKL. Study observations and caveats: SpCas9-reactive effector T cells were reportedly restrained in vitro by SpCas9-reactive regulatory T cells.

Method: immunoSEQ multiplex PCR; TCRdb's copy keeps in-frame clones and lacks some. This sample has around 23,000 clones, with 85% to 95% found just once. V gene TRBV4-1 combines with J gene TRBJ1-2, with D hard to call. The TCR originated in a human donor in good health. What was sequenced was CD4+ effector T cells (CD127+, CD25-, CD137-, CD154-) from PBMCs; culture status not recorded. CDR3 region: CASSQPTEGNYGYTF. In DNA, the CDR3 is TGCGCCAGCAGCCAACCGACCGAAGGTAACTATGGCTACACCTTC.